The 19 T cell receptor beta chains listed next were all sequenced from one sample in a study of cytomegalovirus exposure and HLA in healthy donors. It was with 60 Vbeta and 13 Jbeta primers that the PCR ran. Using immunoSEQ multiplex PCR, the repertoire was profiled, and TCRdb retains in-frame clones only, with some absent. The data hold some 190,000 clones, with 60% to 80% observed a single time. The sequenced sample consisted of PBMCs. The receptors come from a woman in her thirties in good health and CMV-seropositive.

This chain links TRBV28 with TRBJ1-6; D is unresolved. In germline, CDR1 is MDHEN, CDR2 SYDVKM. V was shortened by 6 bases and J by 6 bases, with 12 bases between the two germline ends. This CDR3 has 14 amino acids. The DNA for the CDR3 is TGTGCCAGCAGCCTAGGTATAGGTAATTCACCCCTCCACTTT. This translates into CASSLGIGNSPLHF.

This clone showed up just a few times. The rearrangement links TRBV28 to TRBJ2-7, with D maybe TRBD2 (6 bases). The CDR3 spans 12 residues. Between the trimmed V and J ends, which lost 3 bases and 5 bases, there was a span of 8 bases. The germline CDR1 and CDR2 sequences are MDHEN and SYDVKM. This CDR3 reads CASSLGGHEQYF. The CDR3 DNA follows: TGTGCCAGCAGTTTGGGGGGTCACGAGCAGTACTTC.

The CDR3 loop reads CASSLKARTPSYEQYF. The CDR3 region has the DNA TGCGCCAGCAGCTTGAAAGCTCGGACTCCCTCCTACGAGCAGTACTTC. The J gene is TRBJ2-7, the V gene TRBV5-1, with D possibly being TRBD2 (5 bases). V gave up 1 base and J gave up 0 bases, with 14 bases separating them. Germline-derived CDR1 and CDR2 are SGHRS and YFSETQ. This CDR3 has 16 residues.

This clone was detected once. CDR3 sequence: CASSPQGQGNTEAFF. CDR3 nucleotide sequence: TGTGCCAGCTCACCCCAGGGACAGGGGAACACTGAAGCTTTCTTT. V and J are TRBV18 and TRBJ1-1; 9 nucleotides agree with TRBD1. Unmatched junction bases numbered 3, after V lost 3 bases and J lost 1 base. From germline, CDR1 is KGHSH and CDR2 LQKENI. The CDR3 totals 15 residues.

This chain's CDR3 is CASSDPGTSGRAAGANVLTF. The CDR3 nucleotides read TGTGCCAGCAGTGATCCCGGGACTAGCGGGAGGGCGGCTGGGGCCAACGTCCTGACTTTC. The rearrangement uses TRBV6-4 and TRBJ2-6; 16 bases match TRBD2. The germline CDR1 and CDR2 sequences are MRHNA and SNTAGT. The CDR3 sequence is 20 residues long. Unmatched junction bases numbered 7, after V lost 3 bases and J lost 2 bases.

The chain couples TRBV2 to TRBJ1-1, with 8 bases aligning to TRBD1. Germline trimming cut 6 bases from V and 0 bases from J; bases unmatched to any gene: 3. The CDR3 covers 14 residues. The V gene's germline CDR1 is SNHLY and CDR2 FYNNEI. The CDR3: CASSGTGLNTEAFF. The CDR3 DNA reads TGTGCCAGCAGCGGGACAGGCCTGAACACTGAAGCTTTCTTT.

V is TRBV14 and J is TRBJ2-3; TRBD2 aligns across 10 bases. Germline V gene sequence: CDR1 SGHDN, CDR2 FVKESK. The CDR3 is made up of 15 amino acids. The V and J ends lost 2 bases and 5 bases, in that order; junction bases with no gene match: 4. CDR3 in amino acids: CASSQLAGVRDTQYF. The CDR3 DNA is TGTGCCAGCAGCCAACTAGCGGGAGTTAGAGATACGCAGTATTTT. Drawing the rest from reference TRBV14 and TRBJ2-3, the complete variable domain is EAGVTQFPSHSVIEKGQTVTLRCDPISGHDNLYWYRRVMGKEIKFLLHFVKESKQDESGMPNNRFLAERTGGTYSTLKVQPAELEDSGVYFCASSQLAGVRDTQYFGPGTRLTVL.

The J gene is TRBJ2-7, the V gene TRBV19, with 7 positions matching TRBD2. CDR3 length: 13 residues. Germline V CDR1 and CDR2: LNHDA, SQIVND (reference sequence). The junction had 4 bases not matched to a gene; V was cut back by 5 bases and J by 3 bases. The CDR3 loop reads CASSVGLDYEQYF. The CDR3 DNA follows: TGTGCCAGTAGTGTTGGACTAGACTACGAGCAGTACTTC.

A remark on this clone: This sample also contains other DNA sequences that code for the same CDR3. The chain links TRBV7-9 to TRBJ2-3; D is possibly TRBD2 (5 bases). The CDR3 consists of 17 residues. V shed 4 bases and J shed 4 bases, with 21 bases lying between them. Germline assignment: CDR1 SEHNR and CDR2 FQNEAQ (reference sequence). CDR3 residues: CASSSHDLGELPDTQYF. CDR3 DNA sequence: TGTGCCAGCAGCTCGCACGACCTGGGAGAACTCCCAGATACGCAGTATTTT. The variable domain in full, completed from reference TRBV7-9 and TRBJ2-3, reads DTGVSQNPRHKITKRGQNVTFRCDPISEHNRLYWYRQTLGQGPEFLTYFQNEAQLEKSRLLSDRFSAERPKGSFSTLEIQRTEQGDSAMYLCASSSHDLGELPDTQYFGPGTRLTVL.

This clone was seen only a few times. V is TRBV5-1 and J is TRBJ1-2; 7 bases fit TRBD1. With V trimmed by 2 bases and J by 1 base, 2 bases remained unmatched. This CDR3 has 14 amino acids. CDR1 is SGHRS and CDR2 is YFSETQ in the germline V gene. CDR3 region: CASSFRQGNYGYTF. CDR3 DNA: TGCGCCAGCAGCTTTAGACAGGGTAACTATGGCTACACCTTC.

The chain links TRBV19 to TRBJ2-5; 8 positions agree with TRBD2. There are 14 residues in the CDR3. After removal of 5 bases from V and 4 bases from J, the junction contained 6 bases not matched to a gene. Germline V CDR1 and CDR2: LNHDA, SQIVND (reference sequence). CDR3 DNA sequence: TGTGCCAGTAGTCAATCGACTAGCGCAGAGACCCAGTACTTC. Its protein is CASSQSTSAETQYF.

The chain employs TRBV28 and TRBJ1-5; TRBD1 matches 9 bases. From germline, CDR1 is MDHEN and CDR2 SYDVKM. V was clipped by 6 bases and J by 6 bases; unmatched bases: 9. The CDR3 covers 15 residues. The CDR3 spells CASSKTGGSVQPQHF. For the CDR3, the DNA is TGTGCCAGCAGCAAAACAGGGGGCTCCGTTCAGCCCCAGCATTTT. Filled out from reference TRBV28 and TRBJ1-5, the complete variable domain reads DVKVTQSSRYLVKRTGEKVFLECVQDMDHENMFWYRQDPGLGLRLIYFSYDVKMKEKGDIPEGYSVSREKKERFSLILESASTNQTSMYLCASSKTGGSVQPQHFGDGTRLSIL.

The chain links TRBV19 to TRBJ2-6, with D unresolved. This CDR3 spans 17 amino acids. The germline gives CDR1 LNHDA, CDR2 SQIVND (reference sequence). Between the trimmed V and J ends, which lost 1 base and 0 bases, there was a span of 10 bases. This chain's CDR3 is CASSIGQATSGANVLTF. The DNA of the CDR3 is TGTGCCAGTAGTATAGGGCAGGCCACCTCTGGGGCCAACGTCCTGACTTTC.

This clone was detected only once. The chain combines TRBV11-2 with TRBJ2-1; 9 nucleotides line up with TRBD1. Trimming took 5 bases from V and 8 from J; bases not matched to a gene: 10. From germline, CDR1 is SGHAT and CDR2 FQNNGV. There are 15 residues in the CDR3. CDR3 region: CASSARDRARDEQFF. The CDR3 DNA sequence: TGTGCCAGCAGCGCCCGGGACAGGGCCCGCGATGAGCAGTTCTTC.

CDR3 nucleotide sequence: TGTGCCAGTCAGGGGGCAATCCACGAGCAGTACTTC. Translation gives CASQGAIHEQYF. The chain uses TRBV5-3 and TRBJ2-7; 8 bases map to TRBD1. TRBV5-3 is an ORF, with its function uncertain. Unmatched junction bases numbered 6, after V lost 8 bases and J lost 5 bases. The CDR3 runs to 12 residues.

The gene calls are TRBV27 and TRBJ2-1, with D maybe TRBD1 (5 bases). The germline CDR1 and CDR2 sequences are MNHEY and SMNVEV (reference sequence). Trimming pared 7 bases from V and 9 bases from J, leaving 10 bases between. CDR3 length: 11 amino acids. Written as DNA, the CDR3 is TGTGCCAGCACGTGGGGCAGTGAGCAGTTCTTC. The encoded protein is CASTWGSEQFF.

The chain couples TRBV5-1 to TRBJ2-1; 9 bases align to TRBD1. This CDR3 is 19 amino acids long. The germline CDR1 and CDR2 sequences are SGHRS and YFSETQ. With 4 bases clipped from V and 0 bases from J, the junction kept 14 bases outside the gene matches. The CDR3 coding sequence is TGCGCCAGCAGCCCAGGAGGGACAGGGCCGACCTTCTCCTACAATGAGCAGTTCTTC. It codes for CASSPGGTGPTFSYNEQFF.

CDR3 nucleotide sequence: TGTGCCAGCAGCCCCTACGGTAGTTTTGAAGCTTTCTTT. It codes for CASSPYGSFEAFF. The chain employs TRBV7-9 and TRBJ1-1; D is undetermined. Looked up from germline, CDR1 is SEHNR and CDR2 is FQNEAQ (reference sequence). CDR3 length equals 13 residues. V dropped 5 bases and J dropped 7 bases, with 14 bases sitting between them.

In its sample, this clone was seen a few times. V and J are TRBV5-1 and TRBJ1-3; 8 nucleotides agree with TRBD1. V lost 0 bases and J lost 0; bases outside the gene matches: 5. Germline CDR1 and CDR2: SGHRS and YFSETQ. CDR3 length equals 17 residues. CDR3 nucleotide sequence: TGCGCCAGCAGCTTGGGGCGACAGGGGTACTCTGGAAACACCATATATTTT. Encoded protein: CASSLGRQGYSGNTIYF.